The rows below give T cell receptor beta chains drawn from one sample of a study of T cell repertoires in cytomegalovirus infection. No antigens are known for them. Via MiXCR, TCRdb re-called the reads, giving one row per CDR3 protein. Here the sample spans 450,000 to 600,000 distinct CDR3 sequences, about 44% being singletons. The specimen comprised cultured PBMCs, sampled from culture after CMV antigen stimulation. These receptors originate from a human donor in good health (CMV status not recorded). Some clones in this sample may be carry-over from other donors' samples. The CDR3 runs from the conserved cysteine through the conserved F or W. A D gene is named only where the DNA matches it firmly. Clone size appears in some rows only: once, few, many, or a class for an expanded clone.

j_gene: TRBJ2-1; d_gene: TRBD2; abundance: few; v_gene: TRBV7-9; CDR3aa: CASSVTSGNNEQFF; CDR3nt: TGTGCCAGCAGCGTGACTAGCGGGAACAATGAGCAGTTCTTC
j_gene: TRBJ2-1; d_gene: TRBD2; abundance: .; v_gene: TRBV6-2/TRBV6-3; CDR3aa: CASSTLAGVPYNEQFF; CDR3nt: TGTGCCAGCAGTACCCTAGCGGGAGTGCCCTACAATGAGCAGTTCTTC
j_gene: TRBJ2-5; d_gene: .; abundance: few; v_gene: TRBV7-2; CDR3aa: CASSLGWGLGGQETQYF; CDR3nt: TGTGCCAGCAGCTTAGGCTGGGGCCTGGGGGGTCAAGAGACCCAGTACTTC
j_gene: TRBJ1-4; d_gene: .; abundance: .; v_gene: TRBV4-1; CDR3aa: CASSQYAAGPREKLFF; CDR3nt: TGCGCCAGCAGCCAATACGCGGCAGGACCTAGAGAAAAACTGTTTTTT
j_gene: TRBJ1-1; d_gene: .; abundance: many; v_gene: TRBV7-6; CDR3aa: CASSFKNTEAFF; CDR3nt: TGTGCCAGCAGCTTCAAAAACACTGAAGCTTTCTTT
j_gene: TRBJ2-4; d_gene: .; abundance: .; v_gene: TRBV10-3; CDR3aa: CAISESGGAQHIQYF; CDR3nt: TGTGCCATCAGTGAGTCAGGGGGGGCCCAGCACATTCAGTACTTC
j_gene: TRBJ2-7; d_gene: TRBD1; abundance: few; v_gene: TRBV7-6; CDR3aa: CASSGTGGTYEQYF; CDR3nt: TGTGCCAGCAGTGGCACAGGGGGGACCTACGAGCAGTACTTC
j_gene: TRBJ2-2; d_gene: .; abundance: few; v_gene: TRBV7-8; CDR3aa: CASTRPAGAPAGELFF; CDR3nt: TGTGCCAGCACCCGTCCTGCGGGGGCCCCGGCCGGGGAGCTGTTTTTT
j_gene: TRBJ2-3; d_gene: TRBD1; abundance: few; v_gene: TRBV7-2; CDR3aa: CASSLYEGAADTQYF; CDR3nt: TGTGCCAGCAGCTTATATGAGGGGGCAGCAGATACGCAGTATTTT
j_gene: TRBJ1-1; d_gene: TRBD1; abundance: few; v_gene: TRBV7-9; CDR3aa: CASSLAGTATEAFF; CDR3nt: TGTGCCAGCAGCTTAGCGGGGACAGCCACTGAAGCTTTCTTT
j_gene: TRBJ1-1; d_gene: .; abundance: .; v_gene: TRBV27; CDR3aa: CATRQIGAGEAFF; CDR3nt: TGTGCCACCAGACAGATAGGGGCTGGTGAAGCTTTCTTT
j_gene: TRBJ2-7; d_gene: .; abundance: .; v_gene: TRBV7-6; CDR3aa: CASRSSSYEQYF; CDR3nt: TGTGCCAGCCGTTCAAGCTCCTACGAGCAGTACTTC
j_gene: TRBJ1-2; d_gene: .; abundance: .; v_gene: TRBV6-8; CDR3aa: CASSDSVHEGIPTYGYTF; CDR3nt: TGTGCCAGCAGCGACTCAGTACACGAAGGGATCCCTACCTATGGCTACACCTTC
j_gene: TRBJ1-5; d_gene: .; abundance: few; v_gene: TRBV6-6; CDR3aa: CASSYRLGAGSNQPQHF; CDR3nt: TGTGCCAGCAGTTACCGCCTGGGAGCGGGCAGCAATCAGCCCCAGCATTTT
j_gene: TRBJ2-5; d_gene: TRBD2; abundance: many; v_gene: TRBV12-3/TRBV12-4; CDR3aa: CASSAAGGSETQYF; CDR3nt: TGTGCCAGCAGTGCCGCCGGGGGGTCGGAGACCCAGTACTTC
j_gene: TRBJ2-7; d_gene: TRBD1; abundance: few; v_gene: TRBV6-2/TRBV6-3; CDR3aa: CASSYRDRDWVSYEQYF; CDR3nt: TGTGCCAGCAGTTACCGGGACAGGGATTGGGTCTCCTACGAGCAGTACTTC
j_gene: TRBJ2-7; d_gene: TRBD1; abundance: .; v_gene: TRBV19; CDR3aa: CASSVTGVGSEQYF; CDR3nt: TGTGCCAGTAGTGTAACAGGGGTCGGGTCCGAGCAGTACTTC
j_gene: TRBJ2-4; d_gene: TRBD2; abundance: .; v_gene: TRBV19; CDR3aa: CASSSEAGVAKNIQYF; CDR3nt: TGTGCCAGTAGTAGCGAAGCGGGAGTAGCCAAAAACATTCAGTACTTC
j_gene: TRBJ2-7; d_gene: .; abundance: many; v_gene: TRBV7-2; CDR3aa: CASSSHLRGSPYEQYF; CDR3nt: TGTGCCAGCAGCTCCCACCTTCGCGGAAGTCCCTACGAGCAGTACTTC
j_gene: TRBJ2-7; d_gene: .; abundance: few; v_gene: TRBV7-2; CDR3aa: CASSLAESGGKQYF; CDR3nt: TGTGCCAGCAGCTTAGCGGAGTCCGGAGGGAAGCAGTACTTC
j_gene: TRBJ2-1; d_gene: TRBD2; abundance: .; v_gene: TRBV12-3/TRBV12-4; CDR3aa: CASSLRVAGGHYNEQFF; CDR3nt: TGTGCCAGCTCCCTCCGGGTAGCGGGGGGGCACTACAATGAGCAGTTCTTC
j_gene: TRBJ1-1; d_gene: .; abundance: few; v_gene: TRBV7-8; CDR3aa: CASSPPALNTEAFF; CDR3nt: TGTGCCAGCAGCCCTCCGGCGCTGAACACTGAAGCTTTCTTT
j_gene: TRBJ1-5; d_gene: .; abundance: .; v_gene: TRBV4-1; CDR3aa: CASSQWDVNQPQHF; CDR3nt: TGCGCCAGCAGCCAGTGGGACGTAAATCAGCCCCAGCATTTT
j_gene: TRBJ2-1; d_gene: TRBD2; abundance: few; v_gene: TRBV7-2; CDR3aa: CASSTRVAGGPQFF; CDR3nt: TGTGCCAGCAGCACCCGGGTGGCGGGGGGCCCCCAGTTCTTC
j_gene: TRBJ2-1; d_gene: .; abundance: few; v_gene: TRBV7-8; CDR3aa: CASSWARISYNEQFF; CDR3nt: TGTGCCAGCAGTTGGGCACGCATCTCCTACAATGAGCAGTTCTTC
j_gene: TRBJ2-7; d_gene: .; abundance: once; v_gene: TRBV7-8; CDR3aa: CASSLNTGSSSYEQYF; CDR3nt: TGTGCCAGCAGCTTAAACACAGGGTCAAGCTCCTACGAGCAGTACTTC
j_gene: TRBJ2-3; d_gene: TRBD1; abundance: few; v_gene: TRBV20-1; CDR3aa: CSAPRTGTTDTQYF; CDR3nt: TGCAGTGCCCCTAGGACAGGGACCACAGATACGCAGTATTTT
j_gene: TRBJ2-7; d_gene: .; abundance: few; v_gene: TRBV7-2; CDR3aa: CASSLDSHHEQYF; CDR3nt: TGTGCCAGCAGCTTAGATTCACACCACGAGCAGTACTTC
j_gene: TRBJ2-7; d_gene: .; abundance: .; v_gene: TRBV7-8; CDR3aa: CASSLAEGIYEQYF; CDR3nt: TGTGCCAGCAGCTTAGCCGAGGGAATCTACGAGCAGTACTTC
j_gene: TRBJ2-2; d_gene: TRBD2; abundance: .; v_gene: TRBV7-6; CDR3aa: CASSYYSGGPSGELFF; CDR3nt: TGTGCCAGCAGCTACTATAGCGGGGGGCCCTCCGGGGAGCTGTTTTTT
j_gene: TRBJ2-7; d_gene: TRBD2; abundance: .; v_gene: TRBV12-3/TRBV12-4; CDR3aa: CASGLAGGLYEQYF; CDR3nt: TGTGCCAGCGGACTAGCGGGGGGGCTCTACGAGCAGTACTTC
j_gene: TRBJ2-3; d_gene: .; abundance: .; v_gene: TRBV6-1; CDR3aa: CASSERGESTDTQYF; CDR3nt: TGTGCCAGCAGTGAAAGGGGGGAAAGCACAGATACGCAGTATTTT
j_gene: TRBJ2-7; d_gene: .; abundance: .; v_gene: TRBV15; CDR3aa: CATSRDRQRPSYEQYF; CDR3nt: TGTGCCACCAGCAGAGATAGGCAGAGACCCTCCTACGAGCAGTACTTC
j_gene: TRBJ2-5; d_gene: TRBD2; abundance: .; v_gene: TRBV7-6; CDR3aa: CASNSGWETQYF; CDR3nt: TGTGCCAGCAATAGCGGGTGGGAGACCCAGTACTTC
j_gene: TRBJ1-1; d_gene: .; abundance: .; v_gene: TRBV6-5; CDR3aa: CASSQGQTEEAFF; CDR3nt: TGTGCCAGCAGTCAAGGACAGACCGAGGAAGCTTTCTTT
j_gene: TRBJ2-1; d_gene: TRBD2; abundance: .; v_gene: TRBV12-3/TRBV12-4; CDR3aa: CASSSLAGHNEQFF; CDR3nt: TGTGCCAGCAGTTCCCTAGCGGGCCACAATGAGCAGTTCTTC
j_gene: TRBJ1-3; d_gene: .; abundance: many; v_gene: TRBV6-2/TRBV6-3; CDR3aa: CASRLTVISGNTIYF; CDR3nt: TGTGCCAGCAGACTCACCGTCATCTCTGGAAACACCATATATTTT
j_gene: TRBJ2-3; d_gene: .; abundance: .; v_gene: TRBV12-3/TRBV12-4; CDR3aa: CASSWQDGGVTQYF; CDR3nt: TGTGCCAGCAGTTGGCAGGACGGGGGTGTTACGCAGTATTTT
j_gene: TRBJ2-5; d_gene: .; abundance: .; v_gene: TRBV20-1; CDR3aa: CSATSEGDQETQYF; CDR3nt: TGCAGTGCTACCAGTGAGGGAGACCAAGAGACCCAGTACTTC
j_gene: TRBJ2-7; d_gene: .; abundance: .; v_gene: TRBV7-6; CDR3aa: CASSPLSQDQEQYF; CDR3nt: TGTGCCAGCAGCCCACTCAGTCAGGACCAGGAGCAGTACTTC
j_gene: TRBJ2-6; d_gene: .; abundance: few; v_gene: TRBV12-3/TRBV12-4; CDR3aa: CASTSGGAGANVLTF; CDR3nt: TGTGCCAGCACCTCGGGCGGGGCTGGGGCCAACGTCCTGACTTTC
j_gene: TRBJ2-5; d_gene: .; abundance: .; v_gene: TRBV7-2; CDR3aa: CASSPVSEQETQYF; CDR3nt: TGTGCCAGCAGCCCCGTTTCGGAGCAAGAGACCCAGTACTTC
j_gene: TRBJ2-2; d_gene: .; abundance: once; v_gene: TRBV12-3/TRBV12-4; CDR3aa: CASSFGGMDTGELFF; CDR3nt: TGTGCCAGCAGTTTCGGCGGGATGGATACCGGGGAGCTGTTTTTT
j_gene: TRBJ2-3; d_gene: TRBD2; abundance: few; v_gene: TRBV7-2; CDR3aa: CASSFQPAGDTQYF; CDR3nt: TGTGCCAGCAGCTTCCAACCAGCGGGGGATACGCAGTATTTT
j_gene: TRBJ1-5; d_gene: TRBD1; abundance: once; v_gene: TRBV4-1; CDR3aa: CASSQAAGQGEQPQHF; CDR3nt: TGTGCCAGCAGCCAAGCTGCCGGACAGGGCGAACAGCCCCAGCATTTT
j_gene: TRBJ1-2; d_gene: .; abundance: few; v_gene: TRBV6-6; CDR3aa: CASSTPGESYGYTF; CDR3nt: TGTGCCAGCAGCACCCCAGGGGAAAGCTATGGCTACACCTTC
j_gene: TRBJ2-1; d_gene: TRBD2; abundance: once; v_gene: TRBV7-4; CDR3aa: CASSIPVSGGRNEQFF; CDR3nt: TGTGCCAGCAGCATACCGGTGAGCGGGGGCCGCAATGAGCAGTTCTTC
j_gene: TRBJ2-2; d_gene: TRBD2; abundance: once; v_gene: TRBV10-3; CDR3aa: CAIKASGVNTGELFF; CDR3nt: TGTGCCATCAAGGCTAGCGGGGTGAACACCGGGGAGCTGTTTTTT
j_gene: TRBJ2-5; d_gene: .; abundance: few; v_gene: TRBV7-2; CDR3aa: CASSFYLDYQETQYF; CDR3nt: TGTGCCAGCAGCTTTTACTTGGACTACCAAGAGACCCAGTACTTC
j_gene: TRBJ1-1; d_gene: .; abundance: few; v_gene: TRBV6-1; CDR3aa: CASSVQGWGTEAFF; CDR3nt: TGTGCCAGCAGCGTACAGGGCTGGGGCACTGAAGCTTTCTTT
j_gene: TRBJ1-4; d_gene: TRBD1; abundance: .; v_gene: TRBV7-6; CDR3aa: CASSSGQGVRGEKLFF; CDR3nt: TGTGCCAGCAGCTCCGGACAGGGGGTCAGGGGTGAAAAACTGTTTTTT
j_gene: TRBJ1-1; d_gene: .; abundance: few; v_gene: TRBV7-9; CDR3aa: CASSLGGLAMNTEAFF; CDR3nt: TGTGCCAGCAGCTTAGGAGGCTTGGCGATGAACACTGAAGCTTTCTTT
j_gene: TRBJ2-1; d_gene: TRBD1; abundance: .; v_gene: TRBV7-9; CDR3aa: CASSGLRDSVDEQFF; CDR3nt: TGTGCCAGCAGCGGACTCCGGGACAGTGTCGATGAGCAGTTCTTC
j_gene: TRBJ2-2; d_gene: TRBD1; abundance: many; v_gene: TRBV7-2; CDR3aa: CASSFDRAGNTGELFF; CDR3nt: TGTGCCAGCAGCTTCGACAGGGCCGGGAACACCGGGGAGCTGTTTTTT